This TCR beta chain is from a study of post-analysis software for immune sequencing data. For the study at large: Patients with relapsing-remitting, secondary progressive and progressive-relapsing multiple sclerosis courses were all represented.

TCR beta libraries were prepared from cDNA with unique molecular identifiers. Each CDR3 protein gets one entry after TCRdb re-called the PCR reads with MiXCR. The sample contains about 770,000 distinct CDR3 sequences, around 46% of which appear only once. Findings of the study overall: In patients, about 5 TRBV segments were more frequent than in controls, with TRBV5-6, TRBV5-1 and TRBV20-1 among them. Same-batch preparations were strongly co-clustered by F measure.

As regards this clonotype: Its antigen is still unknown.

The CDR3 contains 15 residues. CDR1 MNHEY and CDR2 SMNVEV come from the germline V gene (reference sequence). The chain joins TRBV27 to TRBJ2-4; 7 bases match TRBD2. With the DNA end fitting TRBJ2-7 better, the J assignment may be wrong. This clonotype originated in a girl aged 10 to 17 with multiple sclerosis. Sample: blood. The CDR3 region is CASSPERDLTDEQYF. The DNA for the CDR3 is TGTGCCAGCAGTCCTGAGCGGGATCTTACCGACGAGCAGTACTTC.